The rows below give T cell receptor beta chains drawn from one sample of a study of shared clonotypes between healthy human individuals. The assay was immunoSEQ multiplex PCR, and TCRdb's table has in-frame clones only and misses some. The profile shows about 1 million clones, around 82% of them singletons. The source material was memory CD4+ T cells from PBMCs. These receptor sequences come from a man younger than 30 in good health. Some clones in this sample may be carry-over from other donors' samples. Both conserved end residues are part of each CDR3. The order of the fields is J gene, clone size, D gene, V gene, CDR3 DNA, CDR3 protein. A D gene is named only where the DNA matches it firmly. Part of the rows lack a size; the others show once, few, many or a class for expanded clones.

TRBJ2-2 | - | - | TRBV2 | TGTGCCAGCACCATAAGGGGGGGCTGGGACACCGGGGAGCTGTTTTTT | CASTIRGGWDTGELFF
TRBJ2-2 | - | - | TRBV2 | TGTGCCAGCAGTTATGGTTCATTGGCGAACACCGGGGAGCTGTTTTTT | CASSYGSLANTGELFF
TRBJ2-7 | - | - | TRBV10-1 | TGCGCCAGCAGTGAGTCTGGGTCCATTGGCTACGAGCAGTACTTC | CASSESGSIGYEQYF
TRBJ1-5 | - | - | TRBV10-3 | TGTGCCATCAGAGAAACGGGACTCCATCAGCCCCAGCATTTT | CAIRETGLHQPQHF
TRBJ2-7 | - | TRBD1 | TRBV18 | TGTGCCAGCTCACTCCGGACAGGGCGCAGCCACGAGCAGTACTTC | CASSLRTGRSHEQYF
TRBJ1-4 | - | TRBD1 | TRBV4-1 | TGCGCCAGCAGCCAAGATCCGACAGGGATAGGTGAAAAACTGTTTTTT | CASSQDPTGIGEKLFF
TRBJ1-5 | - | - | TRBV6-1 | TGTGCCAGCAGTGAATGGGGTTCCAATCAGCCCCAGCATTTT | CASSEWGSNQPQHF
TRBJ2-1 | - | - | TRBV5-6 | TGTGCCAGCAGCTTATTTAGAGGGCCGGGTAATGAGCAGTTCTTC | CASSLFRGPGNEQFF
TRBJ2-7 | - | TRBD1 | TRBV25-1 | TGTGCCAGCAGATCCGCTGGGACAGGGCTCGACGAGCAGTACTTC | CASRSAGTGLDEQYF
TRBJ2-7 | - | - | TRBV30 | TGTGCCTGGAGTGTAGCCCTCTACGAGCAGTACTTC | CAWSVALYEQYF
TRBJ2-3 | - | TRBD2 | TRBV5-4 | TGTGCCAGCAGCTTGGAGCGGGGCGTAGCAGATACGCAGTATTTT | CASSLERGVADTQYF
TRBJ2-2 | - | - | TRBV7-2 | TGTGCCAGCAGCTCAACCACGATAGCGAACACCGGGGAGCTGTTTTTT | CASSSTTIANTGELFF
TRBJ2-5 | - | TRBD1 | TRBV29-1 | TGCAGCGCGGGGACAGAGTGGGAGACCCAGTACTTC | CSAGTEWETQYF
TRBJ2-5 | - | - | TRBV6-6 | TGTGCCAGCAAGGGCTGGGAGGCTGGTGGAGAGACCCAGTACTTC | CASKGWEAGGETQYF
TRBJ2-4 | - | - | TRBV27 | TGTGCCAGCAGTTTATACGGACGGGGACTCGTGAACATTCAGTACTTC | CASSLYGRGLVNIQYF
TRBJ1-3 | - | - | TRBV5-4 | TGTGCCAGCAGCTTATGGGCAGGGGCTGGAAACACCATATATTTT | CASSLWAGAGNTIYF
TRBJ2-6 | - | - | TRBV7-2 | TGTGCCAGCAGCTCCAGCGGACACCTCTTTGGGGCCAACGTCCTGACTTTC | CASSSSGHLFGANVLTF
TRBJ1-5 | few | - | TRBV18 | TGTGCCAGCTCACTGACAGTTCCCTATAGCAATCAGCCCCAGCATTTT | CASSLTVPYSNQPQHF
TRBJ2-7 | few | - | TRBV5-1 | TGCGCCAGCAGCCCCCCCGGGTTGGGAGGATACGAGCAGTACTTC | CASSPPGLGGYEQYF
TRBJ2-3 | - | - | TRBV4-1 | TGCGCCAGCAGCCAAGGGATTCGAAATACAGATACGCAGTATTTT | CASSQGIRNTDTQYF
TRBJ2-7 | few | - | TRBV7-8 | TGTGCCAGCAGCTCCCGCGGTGGGCGACTCTCCTACGAGCAGTACTTC | CASSSRGGRLSYEQYF
TRBJ1-1 | - | TRBD1 | TRBV7-2 | TGTGCCAGCAGCTCGGCAGGGGGCGGTGAAGCTTTCTTT | CASSSAGGGEAFF
TRBJ1-3 | - | - | TRBV5-1 | TGCGCCAGCAGCGGGGACATTGGAAACACCATATATTTT | CASSGDIGNTIYF
TRBJ1-5 | - | - | TRBV28 | TGTGCCAGCAGATCTGGCTATCAGCCCCAGCATTTT | CASRSGYQPQHF
TRBJ2-1 | few | TRBD1 | TRBV4-1 | TGCGCCAGCAGCCAAGATAGGGGGCAATACAATGAGCAGTTCTTC | CASSQDRGQYNEQFF
TRBJ1-5 | once | - | TRBV5-6 | TGTGCCAGCAGCTTGGGAACCTATAATCAGCCCCAGCATTTT | CASSLGTYNQPQHF
TRBJ2-7 | - | - | TRBV6-1 | TGTGCCAGCACGCATAGCGGTTCCTACGAGCAGTACTTC | CASTHSGSYEQYF
TRBJ2-7 | - | TRBD2 | TRBV2 | TGTGCCAGCAGTTTCCCGGCGACTAGCGGGAGTTTCTACGAGCAGTACTTC | CASSFPATSGSFYEQYF
TRBJ2-5 | - | TRBD2 | TRBV5-4 | TGTGCCAGCAGCCTCACCGGACTAGCACAAGAGACCCAGTACTTC | CASSLTGLAQETQYF
TRBJ2-7 | - | TRBD2 | TRBV7-3 | TGTGCCAGCAGCTTAACGTCGGCTAGCGGGAGTAACGAGCAGTACTTC | CASSLTSASGSNEQYF
TRBJ2-7 | many | - | TRBV19 | TGTGCCAGTAGTATGACAGTCTGGGGCAAGCAGTACTTC | CASSMTVWGKQYF